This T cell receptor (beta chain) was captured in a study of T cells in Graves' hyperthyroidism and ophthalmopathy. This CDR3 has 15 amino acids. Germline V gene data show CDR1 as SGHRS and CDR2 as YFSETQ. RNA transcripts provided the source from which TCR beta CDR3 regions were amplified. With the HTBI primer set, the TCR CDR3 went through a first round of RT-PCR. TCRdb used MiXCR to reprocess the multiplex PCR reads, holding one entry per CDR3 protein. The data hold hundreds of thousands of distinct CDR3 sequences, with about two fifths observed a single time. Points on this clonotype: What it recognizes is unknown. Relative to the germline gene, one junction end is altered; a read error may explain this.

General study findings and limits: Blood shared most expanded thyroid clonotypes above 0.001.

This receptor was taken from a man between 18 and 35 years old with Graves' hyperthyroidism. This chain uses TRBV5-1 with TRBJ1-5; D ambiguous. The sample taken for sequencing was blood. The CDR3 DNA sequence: TGCGCCAGCAACTTGGTTCCGGGAAGCAATCAGCCCCAGCATTTT. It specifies CASNLVPGSNQPQHF.